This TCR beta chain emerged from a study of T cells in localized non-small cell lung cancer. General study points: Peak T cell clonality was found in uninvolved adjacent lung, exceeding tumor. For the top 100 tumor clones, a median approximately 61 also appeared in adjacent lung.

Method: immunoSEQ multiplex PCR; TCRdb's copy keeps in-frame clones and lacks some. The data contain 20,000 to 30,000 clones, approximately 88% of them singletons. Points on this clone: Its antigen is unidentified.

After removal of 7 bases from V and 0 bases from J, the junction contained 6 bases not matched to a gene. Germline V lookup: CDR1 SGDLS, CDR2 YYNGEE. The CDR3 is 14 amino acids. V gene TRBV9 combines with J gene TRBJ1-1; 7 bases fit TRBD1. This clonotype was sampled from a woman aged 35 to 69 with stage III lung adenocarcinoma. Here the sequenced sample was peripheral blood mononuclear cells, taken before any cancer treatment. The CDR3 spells CASSPGQMNTEAFF. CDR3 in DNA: TGTGCCAGCTCTCCGGGACAGATGAACACTGAAGCTTTCTTT. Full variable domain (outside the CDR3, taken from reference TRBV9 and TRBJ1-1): DSGVTQTPKHLITATGQRVTLRCSPRSGDLSVYWYQQSLDQGLQFLIQYYNGEERAKGNILERFSAQQFPDLHSELNLSSLELGDSALYFCASSPGQMNTEAFFGQGTRLTVV.